The 4 T cell receptor beta chains in this list originate from one sample, sequenced in a study of CD8 T cells in Susac syndrome. Random-hexamer reverse transcription was applied to about 0.5 to 1 ug RNA. TCRdb processed the immunoSEQ multiplex PCR reads anew with MiXCR; each CDR3 protein has one entry. Among 90,000 to 150,000 distinct CDR3 sequences listed, over 90% were seen once. The specimen sequenced was CD4+ T cells from PBMCs. The receptor set was obtained from a human donor in good health.

The CDR3: CASSQQGNTEAFF. The CDR3 DNA sequence: TGTGCCAGCAGCCAACAGGGTAACACTGAAGCTTTCTTT. The chain joins TRBV7-9 to TRBJ1-1; maybe TRBD1 (6 bases). Trimming cost V 5 bases and J 2 bases, with 9 bases left between them. This CDR3 is built from 13 residues. CDR1 SEHNR and CDR2 FQNEAQ come from the germline V gene (reference sequence).

This chain connects TRBV11-2 to TRBJ2-7; possible D gene TRBD1, 5 bases. This CDR3 is built from 18 residues. The germline V gene encodes CDR1 SGHAT and CDR2 FQNNGV. V was shortened by 1 base and J by 2 bases, with 21 bases between the two germline ends. This CDR3 reads CASSLGQLLQGGTYEQYF. CDR3 DNA sequence: TGTGCCAGCAGCTTAGGACAGTTATTGCAGGGTGGAACCTACGAGCAGTACTTC.

The chain combines TRBV21-1 with TRBJ2-5; the table's D call TRBD1 went unverified against the DNA. TRBV21-1 is described as a pseudogene. The CDR3 has 19 residues. In nucleotides, the CDR3 is TGTGCCAGCAGCACAATTGCCGGGGCGATCCCGGTTGGGAGGGAGACCCAGTACTTC. Amino acid sequence: CASSTIAGAIPVGRETQYF.

This chain connects TRBV18 to TRBJ2-1; D gene uncertain. The CDR3 spans 14 residues. The V gene's germline CDR1 is KGHSH and CDR2 LQKENI. V was cut by 1 base and J by 6 bases, with 10 bases left in between. CDR3: CASSPQGSGNEQFF. CDR3 coding DNA: TGTGCCAGCTCACCACAGGGATCGGGCAATGAGCAGTTCTTC. Together with reference TRBV18 and TRBJ2-1, the CDR3 gives the full variable domain: NAGVMQNPRHLVRRRGQEARLRCSPMKGHSHVYWYRQLPEEGLKFMVYLQKENIIDESGMPKERFSAEFPKEGPSILRIQQVVRGDSAAYFCASSPQGSGNEQFFGPGTRLTVL.